These 10 T cell receptor beta chains came from one sample sequenced in a study of human T cells and chemical hapten exposure. TCRdb reanalysed the RACE reads using MiXCR and keeps one entry per CDR3 protein. The sample includes fewer than 85,000 distinct CDR3 sequences, about a tenth seen only once; the top ten take about 2.5%. Stated time point: patch test 2, 6 weeks after DPC sensitization. Stated treatment: therapeutic diphenylcyclopropenone sensitization with weekly scalp DPC. The material sequenced was whole blood, taken in connection with sensitization to the hapten diphenylcyclopropenone (DPC). These receptors all come from a woman aged 30 to 39 with alopecia areata. Some clones in this sample may be carry-over from other donors' samples.

The V call is TRBV7-2, the J call TRBJ2-4; 7 nucleotides align to TRBD1. This CDR3 is 15 amino acids long. CDR1 SGHTA and CDR2 FQGNSA come from the germline V gene. Trimming removed 7 bases from V and 3 bases from J; junction bases left unmatched: 9. As DNA, the CDR3 is TGTGCCAGCATCTCGGAACCAGGGGGCAAAAACATTCAGTACTTC. It specifies CASISEPGGKNIQYF.

The chain employs TRBV28 and TRBJ2-7; no clear D. CDR1 and CDR2 (germline): MDHEN, SYDVKM. The CDR3 is 13 residues long. With 6 bases removed from V and 1 base from J, the gap between germline ends came to 10 bases. This CDR3 reads CASRPRRSYEQYF. CDR3 sequence (DNA): TGTGCCAGCAGACCCCGGCGGTCCTACGAGCAGTACTTC.

The chain carries TRBV7-9 and TRBJ1-2, with TRBD1 identical over 10 bases. The CDR3 contains 14 residues. The germline gives CDR1 SEHNR, CDR2 FQNEAQ (reference sequence). The junction had 4 bases not matched to a gene; V was cut back by 5 bases and J by 4 bases. Here the CDR3 reads CASSQGQGPYGYTF. The CDR3 DNA sequence: TGTGCCAGCAGCCAGGGACAGGGGCCCTATGGCTACACCTTC.

This clonotype appeared many times. In nucleotides, the CDR3 is TGTGCCAGCAGTTTAGATGGTCGGGAAGCTTTCTTT. It translates to CASSLDGREAFF. The V call is TRBV12-3 or TRBV12-4, the J call TRBJ1-1; D not resolved. This CDR3 comprises 12 residues. Trimming left V 1 base short and J 8 bases short, with 8 bases between.

CDR3 sequence (DNA): TGTGCCAGCAGCGTAGTTATCGCCAGCTCCTACAATGAGCAGTTCTTC. Translating it yields CASSVVIASSYNEQFF. The chain is built from TRBV9 and TRBJ2-1; unclear D gene. V was cut by 0 bases and J by 0 bases, with 10 bases left in between. CDR1 is SGDLS, CDR2 YYNGEE, per germline. The CDR3 is made up of 16 amino acids.

This clonotype was recorded at least ten times. V and J are TRBV7-8 and TRBJ1-1; D ambiguous. The V end lost 1 base, the J end lost 6 bases, and 3 bases lay between the germline ends. The CDR3 is made up of 11 amino acids. Per the germline V gene, CDR1 is SGHVS and CDR2 is FQNEAQ. The CDR3: CASSLVAEAFF. DNA for the CDR3: TGTGCCAGCAGCTTAGTCGCTGAAGCTTTCTTT.

The V call is TRBV7-8, the J call TRBJ1-6; D might be TRBD1 (5 bases). There are 18 residues in the CDR3. Per the germline V gene, CDR1 is SGHVS and CDR2 is FQNEAQ. The germline V and J ends were trimmed by 6 bases and 0 bases, with 18 bases remaining between them. The chain's CDR3 is CASSPTGTASSYNSPLHF. For the CDR3, the DNA is TGTGCCAGCAGTCCCACCGGGACTGCGAGCTCCTATAATTCACCCCTCCACTTT.

This clonotype was seen a few times. The chain is built from TRBV29-1 and TRBJ2-2; the D is unclear. V was pared by 7 bases and J by 4 bases, with 13 bases between. Germline V gene lookup returns CDR1 SQVTM and CDR2 ANQGSEA. The CDR3 extends over 13 amino acids. CDR3 DNA sequence: TGCAGCGCCACCTTAGGCGGCACCGGGGAGCTGTTTTTT. This encodes CSATLGGTGELFF.

This chain joins TRBV7-2 and TRBJ1-2; possible D gene TRBD1, 6 bases. The length of the CDR3 is 14 residues. In germline, CDR1 is SGHTA, CDR2 FQGNSA. V was trimmed by 1 base and J by 7 bases, leaving 13 bases between them. The CDR3 is CASSLGMAGVGYTF. Written as DNA, the CDR3 is TGTGCCAGCAGCTTAGGGATGGCAGGGGTTGGCTACACCTTC.

This clonotype was observed at least ten times. The rearrangement joins TRBV29-1 to TRBJ2-1; D ambiguous. CDR1 and CDR2 (germline): SQVTM, ANQGSEA. The CDR3 extends over 9 amino acids. Trimming took 0 bases from V and 13 from J, leaving 4 bases between them. The CDR3 DNA is TGCAGCGTTGAAGATCCCCAGTTCTTC. This codes for CSVEDPQFF.